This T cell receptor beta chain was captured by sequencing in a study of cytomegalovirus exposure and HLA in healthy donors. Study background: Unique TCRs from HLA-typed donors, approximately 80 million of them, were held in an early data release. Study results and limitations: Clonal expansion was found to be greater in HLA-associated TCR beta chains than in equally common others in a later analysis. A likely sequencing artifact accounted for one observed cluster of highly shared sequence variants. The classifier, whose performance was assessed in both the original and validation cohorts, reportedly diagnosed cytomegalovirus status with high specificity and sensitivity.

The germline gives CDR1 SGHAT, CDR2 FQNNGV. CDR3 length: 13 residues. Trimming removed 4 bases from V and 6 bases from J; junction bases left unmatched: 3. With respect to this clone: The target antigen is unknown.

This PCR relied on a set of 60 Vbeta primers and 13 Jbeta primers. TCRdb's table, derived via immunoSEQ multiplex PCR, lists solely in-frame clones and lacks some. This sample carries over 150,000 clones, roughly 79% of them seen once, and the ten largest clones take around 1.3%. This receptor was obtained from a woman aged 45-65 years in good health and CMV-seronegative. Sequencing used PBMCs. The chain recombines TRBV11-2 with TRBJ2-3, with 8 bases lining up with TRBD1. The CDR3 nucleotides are TGTGCCAGCAGCTGGACAGGGCCGGATACGCAGTATTTT. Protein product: CASSWTGPDTQYF.